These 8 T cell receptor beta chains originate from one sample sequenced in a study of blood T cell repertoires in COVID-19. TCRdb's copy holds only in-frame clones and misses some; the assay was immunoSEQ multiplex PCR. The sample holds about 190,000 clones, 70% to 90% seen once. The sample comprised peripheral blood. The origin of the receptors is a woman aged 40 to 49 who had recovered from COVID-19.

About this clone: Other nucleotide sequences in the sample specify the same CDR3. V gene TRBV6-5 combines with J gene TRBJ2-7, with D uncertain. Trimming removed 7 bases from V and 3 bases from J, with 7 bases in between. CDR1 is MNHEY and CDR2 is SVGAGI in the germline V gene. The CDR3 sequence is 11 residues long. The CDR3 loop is CASTSVYEQYF. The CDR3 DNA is TGTGCCAGCACCAGCGTCTACGAGCAGTACTTC.

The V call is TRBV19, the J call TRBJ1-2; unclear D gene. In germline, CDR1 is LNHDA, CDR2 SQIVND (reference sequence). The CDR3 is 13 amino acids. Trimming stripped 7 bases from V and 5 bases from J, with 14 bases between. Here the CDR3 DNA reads TGTGCCAGTACCAGAGGGAGATTGTATGGCTACACCTTC. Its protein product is CASTRGRLYGYTF.

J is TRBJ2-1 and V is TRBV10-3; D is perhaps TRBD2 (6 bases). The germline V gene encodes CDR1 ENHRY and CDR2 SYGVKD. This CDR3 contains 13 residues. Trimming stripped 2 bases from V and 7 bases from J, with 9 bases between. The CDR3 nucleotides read TGTGCCATCAGTGAGAATAGCGGAAATGAGCAGTTCTTC. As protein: CAISENSGNEQFF.

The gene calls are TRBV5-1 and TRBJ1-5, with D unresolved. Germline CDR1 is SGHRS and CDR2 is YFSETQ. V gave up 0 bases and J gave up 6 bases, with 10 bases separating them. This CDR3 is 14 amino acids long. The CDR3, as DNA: TGCGCCAGCAGCTTGGATCGGTCGGGTCAGCCCCAGCATTTT. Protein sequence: CASSLDRSGQPQHF. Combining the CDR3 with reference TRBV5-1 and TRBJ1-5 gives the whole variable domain KAGVTQTPRYLIKTRGQQVTLSCSPISGHRSVSWYQQTPGQGLQFLFEYFSETQRNKGNFPGRFSGRQFSNSRSEMNVSTLELGDSALYLCASSLDRSGQPQHFGDGTRLSIL.

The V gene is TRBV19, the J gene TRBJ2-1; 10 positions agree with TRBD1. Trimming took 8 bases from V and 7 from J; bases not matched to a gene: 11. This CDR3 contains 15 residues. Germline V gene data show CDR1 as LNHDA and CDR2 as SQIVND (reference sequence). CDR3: CASRGRDRGTNEQFF. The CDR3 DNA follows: TGTGCCAGTCGAGGCCGGGACAGGGGAACAAATGAGCAGTTCTTC. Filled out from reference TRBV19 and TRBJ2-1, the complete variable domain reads DGGITQSPKYLFRKEGQNVTLSCEQNLNHDAMYWYRQDPGQGLRLIYYSQIVNDFQKGDIAEGYSVSREKKESFPLTVTSAQKNPTAFYLCASRGRDRGTNEQFFGPGTRLTVL.

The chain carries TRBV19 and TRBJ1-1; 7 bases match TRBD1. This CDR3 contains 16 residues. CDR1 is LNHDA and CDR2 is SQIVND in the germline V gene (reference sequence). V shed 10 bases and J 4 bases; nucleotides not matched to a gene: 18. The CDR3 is CATSTGTWRRGTEAFF. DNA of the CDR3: TGTGCCACCTCGACAGGGACGTGGCGGCGAGGCACTGAAGCTTTCTTT. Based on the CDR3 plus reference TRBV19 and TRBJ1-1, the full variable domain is DGGITQSPKYLFRKEGQNVTLSCEQNLNHDAMYWYRQDPGQGLRLIYYSQIVNDFQKGDIAEGYSVSREKKESFPLTVTSAQKNPTAFYLCATSTGTWRRGTEAFFGQGTRLTVV.

Here the CDR3 DNA reads TGTGCCAGTAACCCCCAGGGGTCCTACAATGAGCAGTTCTTC. This translates into CASNPQGSYNEQFF. The V call is TRBV19, the J call TRBJ2-1, with D perhaps TRBD1 (6 bases). Germline V gene lookup returns CDR1 LNHDA and CDR2 SQIVND (reference sequence). The CDR3 is made up of 14 amino acids. V lost 7 bases and J lost 1, with 11 bases in between.

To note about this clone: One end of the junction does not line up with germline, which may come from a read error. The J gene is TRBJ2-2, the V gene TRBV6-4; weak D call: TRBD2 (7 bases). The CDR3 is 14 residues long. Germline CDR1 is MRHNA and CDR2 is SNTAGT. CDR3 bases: TGTGCCAGCAGTGACGGGAGGGACACCAGGGAGCTGTTTTTT. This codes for CASSDGRDTRELFF.